These 9 T cell receptor beta chains originate from one sample sequenced in a study of OX40 agonist ivuxolimab in advanced cancers. Sequencing used immunoSEQ multiplex PCR; TCRdb keeps in-frame clones, though not all of them. The table has some 81,000 clones, approximately 85% seen once. Sample: CD4+ or CD8+ T cells sorted from blood, taken in a trial of the OX40 agonist ivuxolimab. These receptors were collected from an adult with an advanced solid tumor such as melanoma, head and neck, liver or kidney cancer.

Of note for this clone: A junction end diverges from the germline sequence, so it may reflect a read error. The chain couples TRBV7-9 to TRBJ1-3, with unresolved D. Germline V gene data show CDR1 as SEHNR and CDR2 as FQNEAQ (reference sequence). CDR3 size: 14 residues. This chain's CDR3 is CASSSRGPEPLQDF. CDR3 DNA sequence: TGTGCCAGCAGCTCGCGCGGTCCGGAGCCGCTCCAGGATTTT.

The chain links TRBV19 to TRBJ1-3; no clear D gene. In germline, CDR1 is LNHDA, CDR2 SQIVND (reference sequence). The CDR3 is made up of 15 amino acids. V dropped 5 bases and J dropped 2 bases, with 13 bases sitting between them. Here the CDR3 reads CASSPEVLTGNTIYF. The CDR3, as DNA: TGTGCCAGTAGTCCCGAGGTTTTAACTGGAAACACCATATATTTT.

This chain links TRBV14 with TRBJ2-1; the match to TRBD2 covers 11 bases. V gave up 4 bases and J gave up 9 bases; unmatched junction bases: 14. CDR1 and CDR2 (germline): SGHDN, FVKESK. The CDR3 extends over 17 amino acids. The CDR3 bases are TGTGCCAGCAGCCGGGAACTAGCGGGGGCCGGGAGGGGTGAGCAGTTCTTC. It encodes CASSRELAGAGRGEQFF.

For the CDR3, the DNA is TGTGCCAGTAGAGTTAGCGGCGGGCACACAGATACGCAGTATTTT. Encoded protein: CASRVSGGHTDTQYF. The chain links TRBV19 to TRBJ2-3; D might be TRBD2 (6 bases). The germline gives CDR1 LNHDA, CDR2 SQIVND (reference sequence). Trimming removed 6 bases at V and 2 bases at J, with 15 bases between. The CDR3 covers 15 residues.

This clone was observed a handful of times. The chain joins TRBV5-4 to TRBJ1-1; D gene unclear. The CDR3 loop spans 13 amino acids. Germline V CDR1 and CDR2: SGHNT, YYREEE (reference sequence). V lost 2 bases and J 4 bases, leaving 9 bases between the germline ends. The CDR3 loop reads CASSFPEFTEAFF. CDR3 DNA sequence: TGTGCCAGCAGCTTTCCTGAGTTCACTGAAGCTTTCTTT.

The rearrangement uses TRBV6-1 and TRBJ2-7, with TRBD1 matching over 9 bases. The CDR3 consists of 16 residues. The J segment lost 2 bases and the V segment lost 4 bases, leaving 9 bases of the junction unmatched. CDR1 and CDR2 (germline): MNHNS, SASEGT. CDR3 DNA sequence: TGTGCCAGCAGTGTCCTAGGGACAGGGCAGCCCTACGAGCAGTACTTC. It codes for CASSVLGTGQPYEQYF.

This clone has a handful of counts. The V call is TRBV5-1, the J call TRBJ1-3; D remains ambiguous. V was shortened by 2 bases and J by 1 base, with 7 bases between the two germline ends. CDR3 size: 14 residues. The V gene's germline CDR1 is SGHRS and CDR2 YFSETQ. CDR3 DNA sequence: TGCGCCAGCAGCTTACAAGTATCTGGAAACACCATATATTTT. Protein sequence: CASSLQVSGNTIYF.

This clone was seen a handful of times. Here the CDR3 reads CASSFAGTSPFYNEQFF. CDR3 DNA sequence: TGTGCCAGCAGCTTTGCAGGCACCTCGCCCTTCTACAATGAGCAGTTCTTC. The gene calls are TRBV11-2 and TRBJ2-1; D gene uncertain. The germline V gene has CDR1 SGHAT and CDR2 FQNNGV. This CDR3 comprises 17 residues. V gave up 3 bases and J gave up 3 bases, with 18 bases separating them.

The chain recombines TRBV9 with TRBJ1-5; D not certain. V lost 0 bases and J 7 bases, leaving 11 bases between the germline ends. The CDR3 sequence is 14 residues long. Germline V CDR1 and CDR2: SGDLS, YYNGEE. The CDR3 region is CASSVGVGGQPQHF. Here the CDR3 DNA reads TGTGCCAGCAGCGTAGGGGTCGGCGGACAGCCCCAGCATTTT.